Listed here are 13 T cell receptor beta chains from one sample, sequenced in a study of monozygotic twins with inflammatory bowel disease. From its re-call of the 5' RACE reads, TCRdb lists each CDR3 protein once, without DNA. The sample holds fewer than 350,000 distinct CDR3 sequences. What was sequenced was blood. The receptors shown here come from a human donor with ulcerative colitis or Crohn's disease, or a healthy co-twin of an affected twin (not recorded which).

This chain connects TRBV7-2 to TRBJ1-2; the D call of TRBD1 rests on TCRdb alone, since no DNA is present to check it. Looked up from germline, CDR1 is SGHTA and CDR2 is FQGNSA. CDR3 length equals 13 residues. The CDR3: CASSSAQGYGYTF.

The chain links TRBV7-9 to TRBJ2-3. CDR3 length equals 14 residues. Germline CDR1 and CDR2: SEHNR and FQNEAQ (reference sequence). CDR3 amino acids: CASSASGSPDTQYF. Complete variable domain (other parts from reference TRBV7-9 and TRBJ2-3): DTGVSQNPRHKITKRGQNVTFRCDPISEHNRLYWYRQTLGQGPEFLTYFQNEAQLEKSRLLSDRFSAERPKGSFSTLEIQRTEQGDSAMYLCASSASGSPDTQYFGPGTRLTVL.

J is TRBJ1-2 and V is TRBV4-2. Germline V CDR1 and CDR2: LGHNA, YNFKEQ. This CDR3 is built from 14 residues. CDR3: CASSQDGWTYGYTF.

The chain employs TRBV10-2 and TRBJ2-7; without DNA, the TCRdb call of TRBD2 cannot be checked. The germline V gene has CDR1 WSHSY and CDR2 SAAADI. This CDR3 region has 15 residues. The CDR3 loop is CASSESAGLAYEQYF.

This chain joins TRBV7-2 and TRBJ2-5. This CDR3 spans 13 amino acids. Per the germline V gene, CDR1 is SGHTA and CDR2 is FQGNSA. Here the CDR3 reads CASSLVPQETQYF. Full variable domain (rest looked up from reference TRBV7-2 and TRBJ2-5): GAGVSQSPSNKVTEKGKDVELRCDPISGHTALYWYRQSLGQGLEFLIYFQGNSAPDKSGLPSDRFSAERTGGSVSTLTIQRTQQEDSAVYLCASSLVPQETQYFGPGTRLLVL.

The CDR3: CASSSDGQGGTGELFF. The rearrangement links TRBV5-1 to TRBJ2-2; TCRdb indicates TRBD1, and absent DNA this call remains unverified. Germline V CDR1 and CDR2: SGHRS, YFSETQ. The CDR3 loop spans 16 amino acids. Using reference TRBV5-1 and TRBJ2-2 for the parts outside the CDR3, the full variable domain is KAGVTQTPRYLIKTRGQQVTLSCSPISGHRSVSWYQQTPGQGLQFLFEYFSETQRNKGNFPGRFSGRQFSNSRSEMNVSTLELGDSALYLCASSSDGQGGTGELFFGEGSRLTVL.

J is TRBJ2-7 and V is TRBV27. Germline lookup yields CDR1 MNHEY and CDR2 SMNVEV (reference sequence). The CDR3 is 19 residues long. The CDR3 sequence: CASSLSAYTSQYPPYEQYF.

V usage is TRBV5-1 and J usage is TRBJ1-6; the TCRdb D gene call, TRBD1, has no DNA to confirm it. The germline CDR1 and CDR2 sequences are SGHRS and YFSETQ. The CDR3 runs 15 residues. The CDR3: CASSLVWGSYSPLHF.

The chain carries TRBV4-3 and TRBJ1-2; TCRdb calls TRBD1, which cannot be checked without DNA. This CDR3 region has 15 residues. The V gene's germline CDR1 is LGHNA and CDR2 YSLEER. This CDR3 is CASSQAPGTSHGYTF.

This chain links TRBV10-3 with TRBJ2-3. The CDR3 has 15 amino acids. The germline V gene encodes CDR1 ENHRY and CDR2 SYGVKD. CDR3 loop: CAISEPDALTDTQYF.

The chain employs TRBV7-2 and TRBJ1-1; TCRdb designates TRBD1, a call that cannot be tested without DNA. This CDR3 contains 15 residues. The germline V gene has CDR1 SGHTA and CDR2 FQGNSA. Here the CDR3 reads CATSFDTGRNTEAFF.

The V gene is TRBV20-1, the J gene TRBJ2-7; TCRdb's D gene call, TRBD1, goes unchecked for lack of DNA. This CDR3 has 14 amino acids. Germline V CDR1 and CDR2: DFQATT, SNEGSKA (reference sequence). The CDR3 here is CSAEGGRTDYEQYF.

This chain uses TRBV12-3 or TRBV12-4 with TRBJ2-4; TCRdb's assignment of TRBD1 cannot be checked, as there is no DNA. This CDR3 spans 16 amino acids. This CDR3 reads CASSSGQTLAKNIQYF.